This TCR beta chain is drawn from a study of T cell repertoires in cytomegalovirus infection. Per the germline V gene, CDR1 is SGHTA and CDR2 is FQGNSA. The ends were cut back, 4 bases at V and 11 bases at J, with 9 bases in the middle. This CDR3 has 11 residues. This clonotype was picked up many times. TCRdb processed the reads anew with MiXCR; each CDR3 protein has one entry. Found here are 150,000 to 200,000 distinct CDR3 sequences, roughly a fifth of them singletons; the top ten hold approximately 2.9%. J is TRBJ2-1 and V is TRBV7-2; no reliable D call. This TCR was recovered from a human donor in good health (CMV status not recorded). Some clones in this sample may be carry-over from other donors' samples. Sequenced sample: PBMCs. DNA of the CDR3: TGTGCCAGCAGCTCTCGACTCCAGCAGTTCTTC. It specifies CASSSRLQQFF.